This TCR beta chain comes out of a study of technical replicates of blood from several donors. Generated by immunoSEQ multiplex PCR, the TCRdb table keeps only in-frame clones and is missing some. The sample lists 99,000 or so clones, 95% seen once, with 0.21% in the top ten. The source of this sequence is a human donor in good health. Sequenced material: T cells isolated from PBMCs.

CDR3 in amino acids: CASKGAGGEAFF. The CDR3 DNA sequence: TGTGCCAGCAAAGGGGCAGGGGGCGAAGCTTTCTTT. The rearrangement uses TRBV5-6 and TRBJ1-1; 8 nucleotides align to TRBD1. The trim removed 6 bases at V and 8 bases at J, leaving 6 bases unmatched. The germline CDR1 and CDR2 sequences are SGHDT and YYEEEE. The CDR3 extends over 12 amino acids.